Sequencing of this T cell receptor beta chain was carried out in a study of blood T cell repertoires in COVID-19. Overall study context: Spain, Italy and the United States supplied samples that represented acute and convalescent COVID-19. Sources were T cells, B-cell-depleted T cells, or PBMCs; the material itself was cDNA or gDNA.

V was pared by 0 bases and J by 7 bases, with 3 bases of the junction left unmatched. Germline V gene sequence: CDR1 MNHEY, CDR2 SVGAGI. The CDR3 has 15 residues. The data were produced by immunoSEQ multiplex PCR, yet TCRdb's version contains in-frame clones alone and is incomplete. The table has 35,000 or so clones, about 81% seen once. The source is a human donor in a cohort sampled during active or convalescent COVID-19. The donor label of this sample is uncertain. The chain couples TRBV6-5 to TRBJ2-1; 10 bases fit TRBD1. The sample consisted of peripheral blood. CDR3 coding DNA: TGTGCCAGCAGTTACTCCGACAGGGGGCGGAATGAGCAGTTCTTC. This translates into CASSYSDRGRNEQFF.